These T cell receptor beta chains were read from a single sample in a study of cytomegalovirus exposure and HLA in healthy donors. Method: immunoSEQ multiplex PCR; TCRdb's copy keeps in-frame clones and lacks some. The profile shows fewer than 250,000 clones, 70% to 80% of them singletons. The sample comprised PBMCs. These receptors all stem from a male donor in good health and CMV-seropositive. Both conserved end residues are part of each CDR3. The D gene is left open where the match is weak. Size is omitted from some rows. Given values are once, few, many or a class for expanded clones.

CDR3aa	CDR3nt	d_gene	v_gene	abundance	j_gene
CASSQPGLNIQYF	TGTGCCAGCAGCCAGCCGGGACTAAACATTCAGTACTTC	-	TRBV4-2	-	TRBJ2-4
CASSLRQGHGELFF	TGTGCCAGCTCACTTCGACAGGGCCACGGGGAGCTGTTTTTT	TRBD1	TRBV18	-	TRBJ2-2
CASRSPPGGGHFTDTQYF	TGTGCCAGCAGGTCTCCCCCTGGTGGGGGACACTTCACAGATACGCAGTATTTT	-	TRBV2	few	TRBJ2-3
CASSLRGTGIDEQYF	TGCGCCAGCAGCTTGAGAGGGACAGGGATCGACGAGCAGTACTTC	TRBD1	TRBV5-1	-	TRBJ2-7
CASSPGQGQWGEQYF	TGTGCCAGCAGCCCCGGACAGGGACAATGGGGCGAGCAGTACTTC	TRBD1	TRBV7-2	-	TRBJ2-7
CASRPPGQLYNEQFF	TGTGCCAGTAGGCCACCGGGACAGCTATACAATGAGCAGTTCTTC	TRBD1	TRBV19	-	TRBJ2-1
CASSPSQAGERETQYF	TGTGCCAGCAGCCCGTCCCAGGCGGGAGAAAGAGAGACCCAGTACTTC	TRBD2	TRBV13	few	TRBJ2-5
CASSLARVSNQPQHF	TGCGCCAGCAGCCTGGCCCGGGTAAGCAATCAGCCCCAGCATTTT	-	TRBV4-1	-	TRBJ1-5
CASSSVSRQGAHYGYTF	TGTGCCAGCAGCTCGGTATCCAGACAGGGGGCGCACTATGGCTACACCTTC	TRBD1	TRBV7-2	-	TRBJ1-2
CASSLPRTGVYEQYF	TGTGCCAGCAGCTTACCGCGGACAGGGGTATACGAGCAGTACTTC	TRBD1	TRBV13	-	TRBJ2-7
CASMIGETQYF	TGCGCCAGCATGATCGGGGAGACCCAGTACTTC	-	TRBV4-1	few	TRBJ2-5
CASSYNTGKDGYTF	TGTGCCAGCAGTTACAATACGGGAAAGGATGGCTACACCTTC	-	TRBV6-6	once	TRBJ1-2
CASSLGTYFETQYF	TGTGCCAGCAGCTTAGGAACCTATTTTGAGACCCAGTACTTC	-	TRBV13	-	TRBJ2-5
CASSFSDTYEQYF	TGTGCCAGCAGCTTTTCCGACACCTACGAGCAGTACTTC	-	TRBV7-2	few	TRBJ2-7
CASSLKTSGVGDEQFF	TGTGCCAGCAGCTTAAAAACTAGCGGGGTAGGCGATGAGCAGTTCTTC	TRBD2	TRBV7-6	-	TRBJ2-1
CASSSLGSYEQYF	TGCGCCAGCAGCTCACTCGGTTCCTACGAGCAGTACTTC	-	TRBV5-1	-	TRBJ2-7
CASSRTQGSYEQYF	TGCGCCAGCAGCAGGACGCAGGGCTCCTACGAGCAGTACTTC	-	TRBV5-1	-	TRBJ2-7
CASSHETGGLTEAFF	TGTGCCAGCAGTCATGAGACAGGGGGCTTGACTGAAGCTTTCTTT	TRBD1	TRBV6-1	-	TRBJ1-1
CASSNRGGSYEQYF	TGTGCCAGCAGTAACCGCGGAGGGTCCTACGAGCAGTACTTC	-	TRBV7-9	once	TRBJ2-7
CASSWGGTSGRSYSYEQYF	TGTGCCAGCAGCTGGGGGGGGACTAGCGGGAGGTCCTACTCCTACGAGCAGTACTTC	TRBD2	TRBV27	-	TRBJ2-7
CASSLVSGGGGEQFF	TGTGCCAGCAGCTTAGTTAGCGGGGGAGGAGGCGAGCAGTTCTTC	TRBD2	TRBV7-2	once	TRBJ2-1
CASSIRRTGTGGTYGYTF	TGTGCCAGTAGTATCCGACGAACCGGGACAGGGGGCACCTATGGCTACACCTTC	TRBD1	TRBV19	-	TRBJ1-2
CASSLRGSGELFF	TGTGCCAGCAGCCTAAGGGGGTCCGGGGAGCTGTTTTTT	-	TRBV5-6	-	TRBJ2-2
CASSFETSGRGEQFF	TGTGCCAGCAGTTTTGAGACTAGCGGGAGGGGTGAGCAGTTCTTC	TRBD2	TRBV28	-	TRBJ2-1
CASSHQTGGHYGYTF	TGCGCCAGCAGCCATCAAACGGGGGGTCACTATGGCTACACCTTC	-	TRBV4-3	-	TRBJ1-2
CASSLLTDAMNTEAFF	TGTGCCAGCAGCTTATTAACAGACGCTATGAACACTGAAGCTTTCTTT	-	TRBV7-9	-	TRBJ1-1
CASIEVAGNYEQYF	TGTGCCAGCATTGAGGTGGCGGGGAACTACGAGCAGTACTTC	-	TRBV7-2	-	TRBJ2-7
CASSLDSRMAYEQYF	TGCGCCAGCAGCTTGGACTCAAGAATGGCCTACGAGCAGTACTTC	-	TRBV5-1	-	TRBJ2-7
CASRNTYNQPQHF	TGTGCCAGCAGGAACACGTACAATCAGCCCCAGCATTTT	-	TRBV6-1	-	TRBJ1-5
CASSVGQERMAPLHF	TGTGCCAGCAGCGTAGGACAGGAACGTATGGCACCCCTCCACTTT	-	TRBV9	-	TRBJ1-6
CASSSPAADTTDTQYF	TGTGCCAGCAGCTCCCCCGCCGCGGACACCACAGATACGCAGTATTTT	-	TRBV5-4	once	TRBJ2-3
CASSNNREVSVAEQFF	TGTGCCAGCAGTAACAACAGGGAAGTATCCGTCGCCGAGCAGTTCTTC	-	TRBV28	-	TRBJ2-1
CASSTRTVSTDTQYF	TGTGCCAGCAGCACCCGGACAGTGAGCACAGATACGCAGTATTTT	-	TRBV7-2	-	TRBJ2-3
CASSLRQFGHEQYF	TGTGCCAGCAGTTTAAGACAGTTCGGCCACGAGCAGTACTTC	-	TRBV27	-	TRBJ2-7
CASRRLAGGLEQFF	TGTGCCAGTAGGCGACTAGCGGGAGGGCTTGAGCAGTTCTTC	TRBD2	TRBV19	-	TRBJ2-1
CASSVQAQGGLSHEQYF	TGTGCCAGCAGCGTCCAAGCTCAGGGGGGCCTCTCGCACGAGCAGTACTTC	-	TRBV9	once	TRBJ2-7
CASRILGGGSNEQFF	TGTGCCAGCAGGATACTAGGGGGGGGTTCCAATGAGCAGTTCTTC	-	TRBV28	-	TRBJ2-1
CASSLALQDSQETQYF	TGTGCCAGCAGCTTAGCCCTACAGGATTCCCAAGAGACCCAGTACTTC	-	TRBV9	few	TRBJ2-5
CASSSRTGANSPLHF	TGTGCCAGCAGCTCAAGGACAGGGGCTAATTCACCCCTCCACTTT	TRBD1	TRBV5-6	-	TRBJ1-6
CASSLGGQVKEETQYF	TGTGCCAGCAGCTTGGGGGGACAGGTCAAGGAAGAGACCCAGTACTTC	TRBD1	TRBV5-6	-	TRBJ2-5
CASRSGAATEAFF	TGTGCCAGCAGGTCAGGGGCAGCCACTGAAGCTTTCTTT	-	TRBV7-9	-	TRBJ1-1
CASSLVAGGVRGLNEQFF	TGTGCCAGCAGCTTGGTTGCGGGAGGAGTCCGTGGGCTCAATGAGCAGTTCTTC	TRBD2	TRBV5-5	-	TRBJ2-1
CASSAKGLAGLANTGELFF	TGTGCCAGCAGTGCTAAGGGACTAGCGGGACTTGCGAACACCGGGGAGCTGTTTTTT	TRBD2	TRBV2	-	TRBJ2-2
CASSTSEHSYNEQFF	TGTGCCAGCAGTACTAGCGAGCACTCCTACAATGAGCAGTTCTTC	TRBD2	TRBV27	-	TRBJ2-1
CAISYAGFATGELFF	TGTGCCATCAGTTACGCGGGGTTTGCGACCGGGGAGCTGTTTTTT	-	TRBV15	-	TRBJ2-2
CASSLRATGQETQYF	TGTGCCAGCAGCCTTCGAGCGACAGGCCAAGAGACCCAGTACTTC	-	TRBV9	-	TRBJ2-5
CASATGVRYNEQFF	TGTGCCAGCGCAACAGGGGTGCGGTACAATGAGCAGTTCTTC	TRBD1	TRBV7-9	once	TRBJ2-1
CASKLGGHKNIQYF	TGTGCCAGCAAACTCGGGGGGCACAAAAACATTCAGTACTTC	-	TRBV28	-	TRBJ2-4